One sample yielded the 28 T cell receptor beta chains listed below, sequenced in a study of cytomegalovirus exposure and HLA in healthy donors. PCR used 60 Vbeta primers and 13 Jbeta primers. Using immunoSEQ multiplex PCR, the repertoire was profiled, and TCRdb retains in-frame clones only, with some absent. This table has approximately 150,000 clones, 61% appearing once. The sequenced sample was PBMCs. These TCRs come from a male donor in good health and CMV-seronegative.

The rearrangement links TRBV19 to TRBJ1-5, with D perhaps TRBD1 (5 bases). Trimming removed 8 bases at V and 6 bases at J, with 11 bases between. The CDR3 is 12 residues long. Germline assignment: CDR1 LNHDA and CDR2 SQIVND (reference sequence). The CDR3 sequence: CASQGWSQPQHF. CDR3 nucleotides: TGTGCCAGTCAGGGTTGGAGTCAGCCCCAGCATTTT.

The chain joins TRBV29-1 to TRBJ2-5, with 12 bases fitting TRBD2. The end of the DNA fits TRBJ2-7 better, so the J call may be wrong. Germline V gives CDR1 SQVTM, CDR2 ANQGSEA. The CDR3 length is 15 residues. The CDR3 region is CSVLLAGGVSYEQYF. Written as DNA, the CDR3 is TGCAGCGTTTTGCTAGCGGGGGGGGTTTCCTACGAGCAGTACTTC.

This clone is a singleton in its sample. V gene TRBV18 combines with J gene TRBJ2-7; 10 bases agree with TRBD1. CDR3 size: 16 residues. CDR1 KGHSH and CDR2 LQKENI come from the germline V gene. J gave up 3 bases and V 0 bases, and 5 bases lay outside the gene matches. Here the CDR3 reads CASSPPRGQGSYEQYF. In DNA, the CDR3 is TGTGCCAGCTCACCACCGAGGGGACAGGGGAGCTACGAGCAGTACTTC.

The chain carries TRBV5-1 and TRBJ1-6; 9 nucleotides match TRBD1. J lost 5 bases, V lost 3 bases, and 9 bases had no gene match. Germline CDR1 SGHRS, CDR2 YFSETQ. CDR3 size: 17 residues. The CDR3 DNA reads as TGCGCCAGCAGCTCGTCCTCCGGGACAGGGAATAATTCACCCCTCCACTTT. Translating it yields CASSSSSGTGNNSPLHF.

In its sample, this clone was seen a few times. The rearrangement uses TRBV5-8 and TRBJ2-6; 8 positions match TRBD1. The CDR3 runs 15 residues. With V trimmed by 4 bases and J by 1 base, 1 base remained unmatched. Germline V lookup: CDR1 SGHTS, CDR2 YDEGEE. CDR3 DNA: TGTGCCAGCAGCCGGACAGGGTCTGGGGCCAACGTCCTGACTTTC. It translates to CASSRTGSGANVLTF.

V and J are TRBV5-6 and TRBJ1-4; TRBD1 might be the D (5 bases). Trimming left V 4 bases short and J 7 bases short, with 14 bases between. The CDR3 contains 14 residues. CDR1 and CDR2 from the germline V gene are SGHDT and YYEEEE. CDR3 coding DNA: TGTGCCAGCAGCCCCGCAGGGCTTGGTGAAAAACTGTTTTTT. It specifies CASSPAGLGEKLFF.

The CDR3 bases are TGTGCCAGCAGTGAAGGGCCAGCGGGGGGGCGTGAAGATACGCAGTATTTT. Amino acids: CASSEGPAGGREDTQYF. V gene TRBV6-1 combines with J gene TRBJ2-3; 10 bases fit TRBD2. Germline V gene data show CDR1 as MNHNS and CDR2 as SASEGT. There are 17 residues in the CDR3. With V trimmed by 1 base and J by 5 bases, 9 bases remained unmatched.

The chain has TRBV12-5 and TRBJ2-1; 12 nucleotides line up with TRBD2. With V trimmed by 6 bases and J by 9 bases, 9 bases remained unmatched. CDR1 is LGHNT, CDR2 FRNRAP, per germline. The length of the CDR3 is 15 residues. CDR3 DNA: TGTGCTAGTGGCCCGACTAGCGGGGGCCCCTCTGAGCAGTTCTTC. It yields the protein CASGPTSGGPSEQFF.

V and J are TRBV29-1 and TRBJ1-1; possibly TRBD1 for D (5 bases). V was clipped by 6 bases and J by 1 base, with 15 bases between them. Germline CDR1 and CDR2: SQVTM and ANQGSEA. The CDR3 is made up of 14 amino acids. The CDR3 DNA sequence: TGCAGCGTGGGGGGTGCCGAACAGAACACTGAAGCTTTCTTT. This gives the protein CSVGGAEQNTEAFF.

The chain recombines TRBV2 with TRBJ2-3, with TRBD2 matching over 9 bases. The CDR3 runs 16 residues. Germline loops: CDR1 SNHLY, CDR2 FYNNEI. V dropped 7 bases and J dropped 1; count of bases not matched to a gene: 9. The DNA for the CDR3 is TGTGCCAGCACAGGGGTAGCGGGGGCTGGCACAGATACGCAGTATTTT. It translates to CASTGVAGAGTDTQYF.

V is TRBV7-9 and J is TRBJ2-3; 12 nucleotides agree with TRBD2. In germline, CDR1 is SEHNR, CDR2 FQNEAQ (reference sequence). The CDR3 length is 17 residues. Trimming removed 2 bases from V and 4 bases from J; junction bases left unmatched: 7. The CDR3 DNA sequence: TGTGCCAGCAGCTTACTAGCGGGGGGGCCGGGGCCAGATACGCAGTATTTT. It yields the protein CASSLLAGGPGPDTQYF.

This chain joins TRBV5-1 and TRBJ2-1; 15 bases map to TRBD2. V was clipped by 3 bases and J by 7 bases; unmatched bases: 5. CDR1 and CDR2 (germline): SGHRS, YFSETQ. CDR3 size: 16 residues. This chain's CDR3 is CASSSGLAGGANEQFF. The CDR3 region has the DNA TGCGCCAGCAGCTCCGGACTAGCGGGGGGGGCTAATGAGCAGTTCTTC.

This clone showed up just once. The chain links TRBV5-6 to TRBJ2-1; the D gene is possibly TRBD1 (6 bases). The CDR3 contains 13 residues. The ends were cut back, 2 bases at V and 4 bases at J, with 7 bases in the middle. Per germline, CDR1 SGHDT and CDR2 YYEEEE. The DNA for the CDR3 is TGTGCCAGCAGCTTCGACAGGTACAATGAGCAGTTCTTC. This sequence encodes CASSFDRYNEQFF.

This clone was picked up a small number of times. The genes are TRBV7-2 and TRBJ1-6; D gene unclear. Germline CDR1 SGHTA, CDR2 FQGNSA. This CDR3 comprises 14 residues. Trimming removed 5 bases from V and 9 bases from J, with 14 bases in between. CDR3 in DNA: TGTGCCAGCAGCCCACCTCTTTTTAGTTCACCCCTCCACTTT. Translated: CASSPPLFSSPLHF.

The chain carries TRBV19 and TRBJ1-6; 11 bases are shared with TRBD1. With 3 bases clipped from V and 8 bases from J, the junction kept 6 bases outside the gene matches. The CDR3 totals 16 residues. Per the germline V gene, CDR1 is LNHDA and CDR2 is SQIVND (reference sequence). The CDR3 DNA sequence: TGTGCCAGTAGTATGAGGAGGGACAGGGGGTATTCACCCCTCCACTTT. Encoded protein: CASSMRRDRGYSPLHF.

The genes are TRBV7-3 and TRBJ2-1; D uncertain. From germline, CDR1 is SGHTA and CDR2 FQGTGA. The CDR3 has 15 amino acids. V lost 2 bases and J 0 bases, leaving 8 bases between the germline ends. CDR3 region: CASSLQLSSYNEQFF. The CDR3 bases are TGTGCCAGCAGCTTACAACTAAGCTCCTACAATGAGCAGTTCTTC.

The V gene is TRBV5-4, the J gene TRBJ1-1, with TRBD1 as a possible D gene (6 bases). The ends were cut back, 0 bases at V and 6 bases at J, with 9 bases in the middle. Looked up from germline, CDR1 is SGHNT and CDR2 is YYREEE (reference sequence). The CDR3 length is 13 residues. The CDR3 nucleotides read TGTGCCAGCAGCTTGGCAGGGGTAGCTGAAGCTTTCTTT. Residues: CASSLAGVAEAFF.

The chain carries TRBV6-6 and TRBJ2-4, with TRBD1 matching 7 bases. This CDR3 comprises 15 residues. CDR1 and CDR2 from the germline V gene are MNHNY and SVGAGI (reference sequence). Losses at the gene ends were 6 bases for V and 4 bases for J; bases not matched to a gene: 9. The CDR3 sequence is CASSSFDRAKNIQYF. In DNA form, the CDR3 reads TGTGCCAGCAGCAGCTTCGACAGGGCGAAAAACATTCAGTACTTC.

The chain joins TRBV30 to TRBJ2-7, with D unresolved. The V gene's germline CDR1 is GTSNPN and CDR2 SVGIG (reference sequence). The germline V and J ends were trimmed by 5 bases and 3 bases, with 8 bases remaining between them. This CDR3 contains 11 residues. This CDR3 reads CAWEAFYEQYF. The CDR3 DNA reads as TGTGCCTGGGAGGCATTCTACGAGCAGTACTTC. Using reference TRBV30 and TRBJ2-7 for the parts outside the CDR3, the full variable domain is SQTIHQWPATLVQPVGSPLSLECTVEGTSNPNLYWYRQAAGRGLQLLFYSVGIGQISSEVPQNLSASRPQDRQFILSSKKLLLSDSGFYLCAWEAFYEQYFGPGTRLTVT.

This clone turned up a few times. This chain joins TRBV2 and TRBJ1-3, with D tentatively TRBD1 (5 bases). Germline V gene sequence: CDR1 SNHLY, CDR2 FYNNEI. The CDR3 is 13 amino acids. V lost 8 bases to trimming and J lost 4 bases, with 12 bases between them. The CDR3 nucleotides are TGTGCCAGCCTGGCAGGGAACGGAAACACCATATATTTT. Translation: CASLAGNGNTIYF.

This clone appeared a few times. This chain links TRBV18 with TRBJ2-7; TRBD2 matches 14 bases. Trimming at V came to 0 bases and at J to 6 bases, leaving 1 base not matched to a gene. The CDR3 contains 15 residues. Germline CDR1 KGHSH, CDR2 LQKENI. The CDR3 DNA reads TGTGCCAGCTCACCACCGGGACTAGCGGGGGCCGAGCAGTACTTC. This encodes CASSPPGLAGAEQYF.

This chain connects TRBV5-4 to TRBJ2-7, with 8 nucleotides matching TRBD1. CDR3 length: 14 residues. The germline V gene encodes CDR1 SGHNT and CDR2 YYREEE (reference sequence). V lost 1 base, J lost 5 bases, and 5 bases stayed unmatched. This chain's CDR3 is CASSLTQGVDEQYF. CDR3 bases: TGTGCCAGCAGCTTGACACAGGGGGTCGACGAGCAGTACTTC. The variable domain in full, completed from reference TRBV5-4 and TRBJ2-7, reads ETGVTQSPTHLIKTRGQQVTLRCSSQSGHNTVSWYQQALGQGPQFIFQYYREEENGRGNFPPRFSGLQFPNYSSELNVNALELDDSALYLCASSLTQGVDEQYFGPGTRLTVT.

The chain is built from TRBV28 and TRBJ1-1; D perhaps matches TRBD1 (5 bases). The CDR3 extends over 14 amino acids. From germline, CDR1 is MDHEN and CDR2 SYDVKM. Trimming left V 7 bases short and J 4 bases short, with 16 bases between. Written as DNA, the CDR3 is TGTGCCAGCACGAACGGGGGGACCGTCACTGAAGCTTTCTTT. Translating it yields CASTNGGTVTEAFF.

CDR3 in DNA: TGTGCCACCAGCCCCCGGACAGGGGGGGAAAAACTGTTTTTT. Protein: CATSPRTGGEKLFF. V gene TRBV15 combines with J gene TRBJ1-4; TRBD1 matches 10 bases. The trim removed 5 bases at V and 8 bases at J, leaving 5 bases unmatched. The germline V gene has CDR1 LNHNV and CDR2 YYDKDF (reference sequence). The CDR3 has 14 amino acids.

The chain carries TRBV7-2 and TRBJ2-2; TRBD1 matches 7 bases. CDR3 size: 14 residues. V shed 7 bases and J 4 bases; nucleotides not matched to a gene: 6. CDR1 and CDR2 from the germline V gene are SGHTA and FQGNSA. Written as DNA, the CDR3 is TGTGCCAGCATCTTGACAGGGCGCACCGGGGAGCTGTTTTTT. Translation: CASILTGRTGELFF.

The rearrangement links TRBV11-2 to TRBJ1-6, with no clear D. CDR1 is SGHAT, CDR2 FQNNGV, per germline. The CDR3 runs to 14 residues. Trimming took off 0 bases at V and 8 bases at J, with 8 bases between the two ends. CDR3 region: CASSLDPSYSPLHF. CDR3 coding DNA: TGTGCCAGCAGCTTAGACCCTAGTTATTCACCCCTCCACTTT. The variable domain in full, completed from reference TRBV11-2 and TRBJ1-6, reads EAGVAQSPRYKIIEKRQSVAFWCNPISGHATLYWYQQILGQGPKLLIQFQNNGVVDDSQLPKDRFSAERLKGVDSTLKIQPAKLEDSAVYLCASSLDPSYSPLHFGNGTRLTVT.

This chain joins TRBV5-1 and TRBJ2-6; a possible D gene is TRBD1 (6 bases). The CDR3 covers 16 residues. CDR1 and CDR2 (germline): SGHRS, YFSETQ. Trimming left V 6 bases short and J 3 bases short, with 16 bases between. The CDR3 reads CASTLRGSFGANVLTF. The CDR3 region has the DNA TGCGCCAGCACCCTGAGGGGGTCGTTTGGGGCCAACGTCCTGACTTTC.

The chain carries TRBV5-1 and TRBJ1-3; D gene unclear. The length of the CDR3 is 14 residues. The germline V gene has CDR1 SGHRS and CDR2 YFSETQ. The ends were cut back, 4 bases at V and 0 bases at J, with 8 bases in the middle. The CDR3 reads CASSTSTSGNTIYF. The CDR3 DNA is TGCGCCAGCAGCACCTCTACCTCTGGAAACACCATATATTTT.